Listed below are T cell receptor beta chains from one sample, sequenced in a study of shared clonotypes between healthy human individuals. The repertoire was sequenced with immunoSEQ multiplex PCR; TCRdb's copy has only in-frame clones and lacks some. Here the sample spans approximately 740,000 clones, about 92% being singletons. The sample consisted of naive CD8+ T cells sorted from blood. These receptors came from a man aged 30 to 45 in good health. CDR3s include the opening cysteine and the closing phenylalanine or tryptophan. Each record gives: V gene, J gene, D gene, clone size, CDR3 protein, CDR3 DNA. The D gene is left open where the match is weak. Expanded clones get a size class; other rows say once, few or many, or leave the size out.

TRBV5-6	TRBJ2-7	-	-	CASNKDRAGLAAYEQYF	TGTGCCAGCAATAAAGACAGGGCCGGACTAGCTGCCTACGAGCAGTACTTC
TRBV5-1	TRBJ2-7	-	few	CASELDYEQYF	TGCGCCAGCGAGCTAGACTACGAGCAGTACTTC
TRBV4-1	TRBJ1-5	-	-	CASSQDMRGGLGNQPQHF	TGCGCCAGCAGCCAAGATATGAGGGGGGGTTTAGGGAATCAGCCCCAGCATTTT
TRBV5-5	TRBJ1-4	TRBD1	once	CASRGQGSINEKLFF	TGTGCCAGCAGGGGACAGGGCTCCATTAATGAAAAACTGTTTTTT
TRBV30	TRBJ2-7	-	-	CAWSSLGGGYEQYF	TGTGCCTGGAGTTCCCTTGGGGGAGGCTACGAGCAGTACTTC
TRBV7-2	TRBJ2-1	-	-	CASTHPAAYHNEQFF	TGTGCCAGCACCCACCCGGCCGCTTACCACAATGAGCAGTTCTTC
TRBV21-1	TRBJ2-5	-	-	CASSKDPPGQGKETQYF	TGTGCCAGCAGCAAAGACCCGCCGGGACAGGGAAAAGAGACCCAGTACTTC
TRBV4-1	TRBJ2-7	-	few	CASSQEGRIYEQYF	TGCGCCAGCAGCCAAGAGGGTCGGATCTACGAGCAGTACTTC
TRBV7-9	TRBJ1-2	-	-	CASSSGVYGYTF	TGTGCCAGCAGCTCAGGCGTCTATGGCTACACCTTC
TRBV9	TRBJ1-2	TRBD1	once	CASSPDRGTHGYTF	TGTGCCAGCAGCCCGGACAGGGGGACCCATGGCTACACCTTC
TRBV27	TRBJ2-7	-	-	CASTRMGRPHEQYF	TGTGCCAGCACCCGGATGGGACGTCCCCACGAGCAGTACTTC
TRBV29-1	TRBJ2-7	-	-	CSVEDKKDGVTYEQYF	TGCAGCGTTGAAGATAAAAAGGACGGTGTGACCTACGAGCAGTACTTC
TRBV9	TRBJ2-3	TRBD2	-	CASSGMTSGDTDTQYF	TGTGCCAGCAGCGGGATGACTAGCGGCGACACAGATACGCAGTATTTT
TRBV2	TRBJ1-5	-	-	CASAPRGVIDQPQHF	TGTGCCAGCGCCCCTAGGGGAGTAATCGATCAGCCCCAGCATTTT
TRBV6-5	TRBJ2-1	TRBD1	-	CASSYSETGYNEQFF	TGTGCCAGCAGTTACTCGGAGACAGGGTACAATGAGCAGTTCTTC
TRBV4-1	TRBJ2-7	-	-	CASSLLLGQGTYEQYF	TGCGCCAGCAGCCTACTACTGGGTCAAGGAACCTACGAACAGTACTTC
TRBV7-9	TRBJ2-5	TRBD2	-	CASSRGLGTETQYF	TGTGCCAGCAGCAGAGGACTAGGTACTGAGACCCAGTACTTC
TRBV7-2	TRBJ2-1	TRBD1	-	CASSLRQGSYNEQFF	TGTGCCAGCAGCTTAAGACAGGGTAGCTACAATGAGCAGTTCTTC
TRBV9	TRBJ1-2	-	-	CASSVGSGPGYGYTF	TGTGCCAGCAGCGTAGGGTCAGGGCCGGGCTATGGCTACACCTTC
TRBV28	TRBJ1-2	TRBD1	-	CASRRQGAYGYTF	TGTGCCAGCAGACGACAGGGTGCCTATGGCTACACCTTC
TRBV28	TRBJ2-7	TRBD2	-	CASSLGLAGGIFSYEQYF	TGTGCCAGCAGTCTCGGACTAGCGGGAGGCATATTTTCCTACGAGCAGTACTTC
TRBV15	TRBJ2-5	TRBD2	few	CATSRAQAGLEETQYF	TGTGCCACCAGCAGAGCACAAGCGGGGCTGGAGGAGACCCAGTACTTC
TRBV5-1	TRBJ2-5	-	-	CASSLTGFGETQYF	TGCGCCAGCAGCCTAACAGGGTTTGGGGAGACCCAGTACTTC
TRBV7-9	TRBJ1-2	-	-	CASSLGPLNGYTF	TGTGCCAGCAGCCTCGGACCGTTAAATGGCTACACCTTC
TRBV10-2	TRBJ2-5	-	once	CASSEGAGETQYF	TGCGCCAGCAGTGAGGGGGCAGGAGAGACCCAGTACTTC
TRBV5-8	TRBJ1-5	-	-	CASSLRDLIGSNQPQHF	TGTGCCAGCAGCCTACGGGACCTAATAGGGAGCAATCAGCCCCAGCATTTT
TRBV27	TRBJ2-1	TRBD2	-	CASSPPGLGLFF	TGTGCCAGCAGTCCCCCGGGACTAGGGCTGTTCTTC
TRBV7-9	TRBJ2-1	-	once	CASSLGSAGYNEQFF	TGTGCCAGCAGCTTAGGGTCGGCTGGCTACAATGAGCAGTTCTTC
TRBV6-5	TRBJ2-7	-	-	CASSTTGTRTYEQYF	TGTGCCAGCAGTACCACAGGGACCCGGACCTACGAGCAGTACTTC
TRBV6-4	TRBJ2-3	TRBD2	-	CASSDIGGGPTDTQYF	TGTGCCAGCAGTGACATCGGGGGAGGGCCCACAGATACGCAGTATTTT
TRBV5-4	TRBJ2-3	-	-	CASRDSNTDTQYF	TGTGCCAGCAGGGACAGCAACACAGATACGCAGTATTTT
TRBV27	TRBJ2-1	-	-	CASSFGLRNEQFF	TGTGCCAGCAGTTTTGGTCTGAGGAATGAGCAGTTCTTC
TRBV28	TRBJ2-7	-	few	CASSLAGTYEQYF	TGTGCCAGCAGTTTAGCAGGGACCTACGAGCAGTACTTC
TRBV28	TRBJ2-1	TRBD2	-	CASSSLAGEKEQFF	TGTGCCAGCAGTTCACTAGCGGGAGAAAAGGAGCAGTTCTTC
TRBV27	TRBJ1-1	TRBD1	-	CASSYTGQAEAFF	TGTGCCAGCAGTTACACGGGACAGGCTGAAGCTTTCTTT
TRBV5-4	TRBJ2-5	TRBD2	once	CASSLGLARETVFKETQYF	TGTGCCAGCAGCTTGGGACTAGCGAGGGAGACAGTGTTCAAAGAGACCCAGTACTTC
TRBV6-1	TRBJ2-7	TRBD1	-	CASSRDRAPYEQYF	TGTGCCAGCAGTAGGGACAGGGCGCCCTACGAGCAGTACTTC
TRBV6-5	TRBJ2-2	-	-	CASSYVDTGELFF	TGTGCCAGCAGTTACGTGGACACCGGGGAGCTGTTTTTT
TRBV5-1	TRBJ2-7	-	-	CASSSGQSSSYEQYF	TGCGCCAGCAGCTCTGGACAGAGCTCCTCCTACGAGCAGTACTTC
TRBV5-3	TRBJ1-1	-	once	CARSARTPEAFF	TGTGCCAGAAGCGCGCGGACACCTGAAGCTTTCTTT
TRBV19	TRBJ2-7	-	-	CASSILNEQYF	TGTGCCAGTAGTATTCTCAACGAGCAGTACTTC
TRBV6-1	TRBJ2-1	-	-	CASSEHPQPIYNEQFF	TGTGCCAGCAGTGAACATCCTCAGCCGATCTACAATGAGCAGTTCTTC
TRBV11-2	TRBJ2-7	TRBD2	-	CASSSPRAGGTLVEQYF	TGTGCCAGCAGCTCCCCAAGGGCGGGGGGCACCCTAGTAGAGCAGTACTTC
TRBV15	TRBJ2-7	-	-	CATGTGTVHPEQYF	TGTGCCACCGGGACCGGGACGGTTCATCCCGAGCAGTACTTC
TRBV28	TRBJ2-7	-	-	CASSPLQRLDEQYF	TGTGCCAGCAGCCCTCTTCAGCGTCTGGACGAGCAGTACTTC
TRBV16	TRBJ2-3	-	-	CASSQSRGSTDTQYF	TGTGCCAGCAGCCAATCTCGGGGGAGCACAGATACGCAGTATTTT
TRBV7-9	TRBJ2-5	-	-	CASSPRDGSRQETQYF	TGTGCCAGCAGCCCGAGGGACGGGAGCAGACAAGAGACCCAGTACTTC
TRBV14	TRBJ2-5	-	-	CASSRTDGQETQYF	TGTGCCAGCAGCCGGACGGACGGCCAAGAGACCCAGTACTTC
TRBV11-2	TRBJ2-7	TRBD1	-	CASSLYSGTGAYEQYF	TGTGCCAGCAGCTTATATTCCGGGACAGGGGCCTACGAGCAGTACTTC
TRBV29-1	TRBJ2-3	TRBD1	-	CSVVLLETGMPPEQYF	TGCAGCGTTGTCCTCTTAGAGACAGGGATGCCCCCCGAGCAGTATTTT
TRBV6-1	TRBJ1-1	-	-	CASSEGTVQPMNTEAFF	TGTGCCAGCAGTGAAGGGACGGTACAACCTATGAACACTGAAGCTTTCTTT
TRBV6-5	TRBJ1-1	-	-	CASSYYGSNTEAFF	TGTGCCAGCAGTTACTATGGGTCCAACACTGAAGCTTTCTTT
TRBV28	TRBJ2-3	TRBD1	-	CASSSRQTGVLQDTQYF	TGTGCCAGCAGTTCCCGTCAGACAGGGGTTCTTCAAGATACGCAGTATTTT
TRBV10-3	TRBJ2-4	-	-	CAISDPGSNIQYF	TGTGCCATCAGTGACCCGGGGTCAAACATTCAGTACTTC
TRBV2	TRBJ2-3	-	-	CASSETGTGTGRAGGIADTQYF	TGTGCCAGCAGCGAAACTGGAACCGGGACAGGGCGAGCGGGGGGTATAGCAGATACGCAGTATTTT
TRBV11-2	TRBJ2-7	TRBD2	-	CASSYSGSAYF	TGTGCCAGCAGCTATAGCGGGAGTGCGTACTTC
TRBV7-9	TRBJ2-7	-	-	CASSLVRVPYEQYF	TGTGCCAGCAGCTTAGTCAGGGTACCCTACGAGCAGTACTTC
TRBV28	TRBJ2-1	TRBD1	-	CASSKLDRGLYNEQFF	TGTGCCAGCAGTAAACTGGACAGGGGACTCTACAATGAGCAGTTCTTC
TRBV9	TRBJ2-7	TRBD2	-	CASTTSEVSYEQYF	TGTGCCAGCACGACTAGCGAGGTATCTTACGAGCAGTACTTC